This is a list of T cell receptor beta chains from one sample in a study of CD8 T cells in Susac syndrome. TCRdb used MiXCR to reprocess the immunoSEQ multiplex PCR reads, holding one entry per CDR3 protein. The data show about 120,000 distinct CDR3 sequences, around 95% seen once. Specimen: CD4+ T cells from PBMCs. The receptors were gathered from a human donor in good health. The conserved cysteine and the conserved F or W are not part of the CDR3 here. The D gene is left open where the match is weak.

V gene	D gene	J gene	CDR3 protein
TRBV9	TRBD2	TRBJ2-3	ASRPPGLVADTQY
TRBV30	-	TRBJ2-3	AWGLQDTDTQY
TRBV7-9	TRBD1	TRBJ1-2	ASSPHHGTDINYGYT
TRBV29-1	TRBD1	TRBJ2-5	SVGQGMGETQY
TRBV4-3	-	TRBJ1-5	ASSQDSGQPQH
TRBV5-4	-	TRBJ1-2	ASSEPAGDYGYT
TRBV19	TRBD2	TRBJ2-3	ASSFSGTDTQY
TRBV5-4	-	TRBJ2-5	ASSLALDTETQY
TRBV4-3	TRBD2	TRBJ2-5	ASSQEALAGGLQETQY
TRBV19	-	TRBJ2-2	ASSTQQLTGELF
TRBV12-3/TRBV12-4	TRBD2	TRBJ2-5	ASSFSSGSWQETQY
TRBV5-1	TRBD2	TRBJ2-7	ASSGTSGSSLEQY
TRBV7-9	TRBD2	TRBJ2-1	ASSFGTSVREQF
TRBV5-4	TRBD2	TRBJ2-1	ASSLALAGVEQF
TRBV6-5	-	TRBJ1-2	ASGSAVNNYGYT
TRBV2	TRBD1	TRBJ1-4	ASSGQGITNEKLF